A selection of T cell receptor beta chains follows, all from one sample in a study of blood T cells in healthy people across ages. TCRdb passed the 5' RACE reads through MiXCR, listing each CDR3 protein once. The table has hundreds of thousands of distinct CDR3 sequences, approximately 59% seen once; the top ten hold 30% to 45%. The specimen was blood. These receptors came from a man aged 55 to 70 in good health. The CDR3 runs from the conserved cysteine through the conserved F or W.

CSATGSTYEQYF,TRBJ2-7,TRBV20-1
CSYRGPTYNEQFF,TRBJ2-1,TRBV20-1
CASSYEWGYRRNSPLHF,TRBJ1-6,TRBV6-5
CASGGRSWPQETQYF,TRBJ2-5,TRBV6-5
CASSVDRASYNEQFF,TRBJ2-1,TRBV9
CAGSQNQAGVQETQYF,TRBJ2-5,TRBV4-2
CASKTPRSSYEQYF,TRBJ2-7,TRBV28
CASSPWTASTDTQYF,TRBJ2-3,TRBV5-6
CASSPGSWDTQYF,TRBJ2-3,TRBV7-9
CASSPAWGREYNEQFF,TRBJ2-1,TRBV5-6
CASSLSQTGGRTQETQYF,TRBJ2-5,TRBV5-6
CSVVGQGLQETQYF,TRBJ2-5,TRBV29-1
CSAIDRATNEKLFF,TRBJ1-4,TRBV20-1
CSVGQPSNEQFF,TRBJ2-1,TRBV29-1
CASRRGQLGTQYF,NA,TRBV6-5
CASSESRASEQYF,TRBJ2-7,TRBV2
CASSAVGGLGQPQHF,TRBJ1-5,TRBV10-2
CASSLAPGTVLRNEQFF,TRBJ2-1,TRBV7-2
CASSRGASRGNQPQHF,TRBJ1-5,TRBV27
CASSQASSINEQFF,TRBJ2-1,TRBV4-1
CASSRNQQGDTQYF,TRBJ2-3,TRBV11-2
CASSLDPGQGVGETQYF,TRBJ2-5,TRBV11-2
CAISAGVRGTDTQYF,TRBJ2-3,TRBV10-3
CSVVKRGDTEAFF,TRBJ1-1,TRBV29-1
CASSQDLGELFF,TRBJ2-2,TRBV4-2
CASSSEARGDYEQYF,TRBJ2-7,TRBV7-9
CASSQNTDTQYF,TRBJ2-3,TRBV12-3/TRBV12-4
CASSYGQRTDTQYF,TRBJ2-3,TRBV6-5
CASSLGHEAFF,TRBJ1-1,TRBV7-9
CASSFASGKETQYF,TRBJ2-5,TRBV7-2
CSAAPPTTGRETQFF,TRBJ2-1,TRBV20-1
CASSKCEGAAFF,TRBJ1-1,TRBV21-1
CASSYKPSTKQYF,TRBJ2-7,TRBV6-5
CASSELRQNYGYTF,TRBJ1-2,TRBV25-1
CASSQGTRDEKLFF,TRBJ1-4,TRBV11-2
CASSLPQGIYGYTF,TRBJ1-2,TRBV28
CASSPPGLMGTQYF,TRBJ2-5,TRBV3-1
CAISAGGQGAREQYF,NA,TRBV10-3
CSADSSGGAAEQFF,TRBJ2-1,TRBV20-1
CASGEGGTDTQYF,TRBJ2-3,TRBV2
CASSPDGGYREQYF,TRBJ2-7,TRBV7-2
CASSPRAGQMFF,TRBJ2-1,TRBV6-5
CACSLQAGGPHEQYF,TRBJ2-7,TRBV12-3/TRBV12-4
CSVDLRLKTNYGYTF,TRBJ1-2,TRBV29-1
CSASPPGGGGAGNEQFF,TRBJ2-1,TRBV20-1
CASSYRTGGFHEQYF,NA,TRBV6-2/TRBV6-3
CASSIHQGAITDTQYF,TRBJ2-3,TRBV19
CSVEYQRTYNEQFF,TRBJ2-1,TRBV29-1
CASSTRTSGGYYNEQYF,NA,TRBV9
CASSPLRDAGELFF,TRBJ2-2,TRBV18
CASAAYNEQFF,TRBJ2-1,TRBV12-3/TRBV12-4
CASKSPYNEQFF,TRBJ2-1,TRBV27
CASSPGTGGVVETQYF,TRBJ2-5,TRBV7-2
CARSSGTGRNVLTF,TRBJ2-6,TRBV28
CASSPTMNTEAFF,TRBJ1-1,TRBV9
CALAKGTEAFF,TRBJ1-1,TRBV24-1
CSARDIGGQGTYEQYF,TRBJ2-7,TRBV20-1
CASSIKGANEQFF,TRBJ2-1,TRBV7-2
CASSLDRPNEKLFF,TRBJ1-4,TRBV7-2